This T cell receptor (beta chain) was recovered during a study of CD8+ T cells in alopecia areata. Treatment specified: oral pan-JAK inhibitor, 5-10 mg twice daily. There are a few counts of this clone. The ends lost 4 bases at V and 2 bases at J; junction bases unmatched: 3. The V gene's germline CDR1 is LGHNA and CDR2 YSLEER. The CDR3 is 15 amino acids. Sequencing used cDNA as its template, made by extracting RNA and reverse transcribing it. Produced via immunoSEQ multiplex PCR; TCRdb's table is partial and in-frame only. The sample has 110,000 to 150,000 clones, 45% to 65% seen once; the top ten hold more than 15%.

The TCR sequence derives from a human donor with alopecia areata. Sequencing used CD8+ T cells sorted from blood, obtained at week 4, from a patient treated with tofacitinib. This chain links TRBV4-3 with TRBJ2-1; 9 bases align to TRBD2. Here the CDR3 DNA reads TGCGCCAGCAGCCTTAGCGGGGGCCCCTACAATGAGCAGTTCTTC. This sequence encodes CASSLSGGPYNEQFF.